This TCR beta chain was recorded in a study of cytomegalovirus exposure and HLA in healthy donors. Study in general: The 110 million or so unique TCR beta sequences, from some 170 million T cells, were found by an earlier analysis. Regarding the study as a whole: In an earlier analysis, most TCR beta V segments were productive about 87% or about 30% of the time.

PCR was performed using 60 Vbeta and 13 Jbeta primers. The method was immunoSEQ multiplex PCR; TCRdb's version includes in-frame clones alone and lacks a portion of them. The repertoire holds about 190,000 clones, with around four fifths as singletons. In the case of this clone: Its matching antigen is unknown.

The clonotype originates from a woman between 18 and 29 years old in good health and CMV-seronegative. Sequences were obtained from PBMCs.

The CDR3 is CASSQGQGQGYNEQFF. CDR3 DNA: TGTGCCAGCAGCCAAGGGCAAGGACAGGGTTACAATGAGCAGTTCTTC. This chain connects TRBV4-2 to TRBJ2-1, with TRBD1 identical over 8 bases. Germline lookup yields CDR1 LGHNA and CDR2 YNFKEQ. The trim removed 1 base at V and 4 bases at J, leaving 6 bases unmatched. The CDR3 spans 16 residues.